The clone carrying this TCR beta chain was counted at least ten times. Its antigen is currently unknown. This sample stems from a study of neurological immune-mediated disorders. The germline CDR1 and CDR2 sequences are SQVTM and ANQGSEA. The length of the CDR3 is 13 residues. Each TCR transcript was tagged with a 10-nucleotide random UMI during 5'RACE. Every sequencing run generated in excess of 160 million TCR-beta sequences. These sequences covered 15-18 subjects. TCRdb reprocessed the 5' RACE reads with MiXCR, giving one entry per CDR3 protein. The sample holds tens of thousands of distinct CDR3 sequences, 13% to 15% seen once. Overall study results and limits: Private repertoires in all groups were suggested by the absence of shared CDR3 amino acid sequences among expanded clones across subjects. HTLV-1-associated myelopathy had the most TCR clonal expansion, whereas multiple sclerosis had the least (lower than in healthy controls).

The sample taken for sequencing was PBMCs. The origin of this receptor is a woman aged 45-59 years with HTLV-1-associated myelopathy (HAM/TSP). The rearrangement links TRBV29-1 to TRBJ2-2; unclear D gene. The CDR3 protein is CSGGHTSTGELFF. In DNA form, the CDR3 reads TGCAGTGGCGGCCATACCTCCACCGGGGAGCTGTTTTTT.